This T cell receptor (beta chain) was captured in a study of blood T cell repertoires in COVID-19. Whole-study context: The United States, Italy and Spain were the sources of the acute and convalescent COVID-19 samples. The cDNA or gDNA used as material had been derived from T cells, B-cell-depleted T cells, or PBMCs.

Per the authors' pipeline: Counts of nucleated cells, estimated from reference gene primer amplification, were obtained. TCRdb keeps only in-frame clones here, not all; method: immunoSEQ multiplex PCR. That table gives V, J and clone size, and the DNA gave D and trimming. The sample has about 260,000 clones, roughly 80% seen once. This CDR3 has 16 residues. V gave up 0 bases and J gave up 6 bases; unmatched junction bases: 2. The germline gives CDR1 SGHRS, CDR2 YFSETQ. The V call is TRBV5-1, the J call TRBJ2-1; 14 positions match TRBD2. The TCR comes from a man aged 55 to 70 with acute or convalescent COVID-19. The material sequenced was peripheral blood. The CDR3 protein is CASSLAGTSGSNEQFF. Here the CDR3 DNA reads TGCGCCAGCAGCTTGGCCGGGACTAGCGGGAGCAATGAGCAGTTCTTC.